Below are 20 T cell receptor beta chains sequenced from a single sample in a study of shared clonotypes between healthy human individuals. Sequencing was performed with immunoSEQ multiplex PCR; in TCRdb, only in-frame clones are kept and a portion is missing. This table has millions of clones, approximately 94% appearing once. The naive CD8 subset, CD45RO-negative cells positively selected for CCR7, excluded terminally differentiated effector memory CD45RA+ cells. The sample was naive CD8+ T cells from PBMCs. These TCRs come from a man aged 18 to 30 in good health. Some clones in this sample may be carry-over from other donors' samples.

The CDR3 DNA is TGCGCCAGCAGCCAAGAGGGGGCAGAGCTCTACGAGCAGTACTTC. Translated: CASSQEGAELYEQYF. The rearrangement joins TRBV4-1 to TRBJ2-7, with a tentative D call TRBD1 (6 bases). The CDR3 has 15 residues. Germline V CDR1 and CDR2: MGHRA, YSYEKL. The V end lost 0 bases, the J end lost 3 bases, and 12 bases lay between the germline ends.

V and J are TRBV7-6 and TRBJ2-7; TRBD2 matches 14 bases. CDR3 size: 17 residues. Germline V lookup: CDR1 SGHVS, CDR2 FNYEAQ. V dropped 4 bases and J dropped 5; count of bases not matched to a gene: 10. CDR3 protein: CASSSKNRTSGRNEQYF. CDR3 DNA sequence: TGTGCCAGCAGCTCGAAGAACAGGACTAGCGGGAGGAACGAGCAGTACTTC. The entire variable domain, with the rest obtained from reference TRBV7-6 and TRBJ2-7, is as follows: GAGVSQSPRYKVTKRGQDVALRCDPISGHVSLYWYRQALGQGPEFLTYFNYEAQQDKSGLPNDRFSAERPEGSISTLTIQRTEQRDSAMYRCASSSKNRTSGRNEQYFGPGTRLTVT.

The chain joins TRBV28 to TRBJ2-5; TRBD1 is a possible D gene (6 bases). Trimming took 4 bases from V and 2 from J, leaving 17 bases between them. CDR3 size: 16 residues. Germline V gene sequence: CDR1 MDHEN, CDR2 SYDVKM. The CDR3 DNA follows: TGTGCCAGCAGTTCCGAAACAGGGAGTTGGCAAGAGACCCAGTACTTC. Amino acid sequence: CASSSETGSWQETQYF.

Details on this clone: The same CDR3 can be traced to other DNA sequences in this sample. V is TRBV7-9 and J is TRBJ2-1; unclear D gene. Germline CDR1 is SEHNR and CDR2 is FQNEAQ (reference sequence). The length of the CDR3 is 14 residues. The V and J ends lost 1 base and 3 bases respectively, with 7 bases between them. CDR3 sequence: CASSLVGSYNEQFF. In nucleotides, the CDR3 is TGTGCCAGCAGCTTAGTTGGTAGCTACAATGAGCAGTTCTTC. Full variable domain (rest looked up from reference TRBV7-9 and TRBJ2-1): DTGVSQNPRHKITKRGQNVTFRCDPISEHNRLYWYRQTLGQGPEFLTYFQNEAQLEKSRLLSDRFSAERPKGSFSTLEIQRTEQGDSAMYLCASSLVGSYNEQFFGPGTRLTVL.

This clone is a singleton in its sample. This chain joins TRBV28 and TRBJ1-5, with D possibly matching TRBD1 (5 bases). The germline V gene has CDR1 MDHEN and CDR2 SYDVKM. There are 13 residues in the CDR3. With 8 bases removed from V and 6 bases from J, the gap between germline ends came to 14 bases. The CDR3 spells CASYAGWPQPQHF. DNA of the CDR3: TGTGCCAGCTACGCAGGGTGGCCTCAGCCCCAGCATTTT.

J is TRBJ2-3 and V is TRBV6-5; TRBD2 is a possible D gene (6 bases). V gave up 7 bases and J gave up 2 bases, with 13 bases separating them. The CDR3 length is 14 residues. Germline CDR1 and CDR2: MNHEY and SVGAGI. For the CDR3, the DNA is TGTGCCAGCATGGGGCTAGCGCTCACAGATACGCAGTATTTT. As protein: CASMGLALTDTQYF.

The table lists this clone with a count of one. The chain is built from TRBV5-6 and TRBJ2-3; no definite D call. The CDR3 spans 16 residues. The germline V and J ends were trimmed by 2 bases and 2 bases, with 15 bases remaining between them. Germline assignment: CDR1 SGHDT and CDR2 YYEEEE. CDR3 loop: CASSFQTQLLTDTQYF. The CDR3 nucleotides read TGTGCCAGCAGCTTCCAGACCCAACTTCTCACAGATACGCAGTATTTT.

The CDR3 region has the DNA TGCGCCAGCAGCCAAGTATGGCACAGCTCCTACGAGCAGTACTTC. Its translation is CASSQVWHSSYEQYF. The chain joins TRBV4-3 to TRBJ2-7, with unresolved D. Germline CDR1 LGHNA, CDR2 YSLEER. Between the trimmed V and J ends, which lost 1 base and 0 bases, there was a span of 10 bases. CDR3 length: 15 amino acids.

V gene TRBV25-1 combines with J gene TRBJ2-1, with a possible D match to TRBD1 (5 bases). V gave up 4 bases and J gave up 2 bases, with 9 bases separating them. Germline V gene lookup returns CDR1 MGHDK and CDR2 SYGVNS. There are 14 residues in the CDR3. The CDR3 sequence is CASSGQGAYNEQFF. DNA of the CDR3: TGTGCCAGCAGTGGCCAAGGGGCCTACAATGAGCAGTTCTTC.

The chain recombines TRBV6-6 with TRBJ2-3, with 13 bases matching TRBD2. V dropped 10 bases and J dropped 3; count of bases not matched to a gene: 10. The CDR3 is 16 amino acids. Germline V gene sequence: CDR1 MNHNY, CDR2 SVGAGI (reference sequence). The CDR3 loop reads CATRSGLAGTTDTQYF. The CDR3 nucleotides are TGTGCCACCAGGTCGGGACTAGCGGGAACGACAGATACGCAGTATTTT.

The chain carries TRBV27 and TRBJ2-1; possible D gene TRBD2, 6 bases. CDR1 is MNHEY and CDR2 is SMNVEV in the germline V gene (reference sequence). V lost 6 bases and J lost 5, with 14 bases in between. CDR3 length equals 14 residues. The chain's CDR3 is CASSPGGRNNEQFF. The CDR3, as DNA: TGTGCCAGCAGCCCCGGAGGGAGGAACAATGAGCAGTTCTTC.

The chain has TRBV29-1 and TRBJ2-1, with 15 bases aligning to TRBD2. The CDR3 sequence is 14 residues long. The trim removed 6 bases at V and 8 bases at J, leaving 5 bases unmatched. CDR1 is SQVTM, CDR2 ANQGSEA, per germline. The CDR3 DNA reads as TGCAGCGTAAGGACTAGCGGGAGGGCCTATGAGCAGTTCTTC. This encodes CSVRTSGRAYEQFF.

CDR3 nucleotide sequence: TGTGCCAGCAGCCTGTGGACTAGCGGGAGGGTGAACAATGAGCAGTTCTTC. Its protein is CASSLWTSGRVNNEQFF. V and J are TRBV7-8 and TRBJ2-1; 15 bases map to TRBD2. With V trimmed by 5 bases and J by 5 bases, 7 bases remained unmatched. Germline CDR1 reads SGHVS; CDR2 reads FQNEAQ. CDR3 size: 17 residues.

The chain links TRBV28 to TRBJ2-7; 13 bases are a match to TRBD2. The V gene end was trimmed by 3 bases and the J gene end by 6 bases; junction bases not matched to a gene: 8. The V gene's germline CDR1 is MDHEN and CDR2 SYDVKM. The CDR3 is made up of 16 amino acids. The CDR3, as DNA: TGTGCCAGCAGTTTTGGTCTAAGACTAGCGGGAGGCGAGCAGTACTTC. Protein sequence: CASSFGLRLAGGEQYF.

The chain links TRBV5-1 to TRBJ2-3; 7 bases agree with TRBD2. This CDR3 contains 14 residues. CDR1 is SGHRS and CDR2 is YFSETQ in the germline V gene. V gave up 4 bases and J gave up 2 bases; unmatched junction bases: 4. CDR3 in DNA: TGCGCCAGCAGCGGGGGGGTACTCACAGATACGCAGTATTTT. Residues: CASSGGVLTDTQYF.

The rearrangement uses TRBV28 and TRBJ1-5, with a tentative D call TRBD1 (5 bases). Deletions cut 3 bases from V and 5 bases from J, with 8 bases between. This CDR3 contains 13 residues. Germline CDR1 and CDR2: MDHEN and SYDVKM. The CDR3 coding sequence is TGTGCCAGCAGTTTCACGGGGCATCAGCCCCAGCATTTT. This sequence encodes CASSFTGHQPQHF.

The chain couples TRBV4-1 to TRBJ2-5; unclear D gene. This CDR3 region has 15 residues. V lost 1 base to trimming and J lost 5 bases, with 14 bases between them. Germline assignment: CDR1 MGHRA and CDR2 YSYEKL. The CDR3 DNA reads as TGCGCCAGCAGCCAAGGGCCCAAAAGCGTGGAGACCCAGTACTTC. Protein: CASSQGPKSVETQYF.

V gene TRBV7-9 combines with J gene TRBJ2-7; a possible D gene is TRBD2 (6 bases). CDR3 length: 14 residues. The V and J ends lost 6 bases and 5 bases respectively, with 17 bases between them. CDR1 SEHNR and CDR2 FQNEAQ come from the germline V gene (reference sequence). The CDR3 DNA follows: TGTGCCAGCAGTTATAGGGACTCGCCCCACGAGCAGTACTTC. This codes for CASSYRDSPHEQYF.

V gene TRBV10-3 combines with J gene TRBJ2-2; D possibly matches TRBD1 or TRBD2 (5 bases each). Trimming removed 11 bases from V and 4 bases from J, with 14 bases in between. This CDR3 region has 13 residues. Germline V CDR1 and CDR2: ENHRY, SYGVKD. In DNA, the CDR3 is TGTGCCTGTTTAGGGGAGAGCACCGGGGAGCTGTTTTTT. This encodes CACLGESTGELFF.

J is TRBJ1-4 and V is TRBV7-6; 8 bases map to TRBD1. There are 15 residues in the CDR3. Germline V gene lookup returns CDR1 SGHVS and CDR2 FNYEAQ. With 6 bases clipped from V and 7 bases from J, the junction kept 10 bases outside the gene matches. In DNA form, the CDR3 reads TGTGCCAGCAGTGGCCGGGACAGGACGGGTGAAAAACTGTTTTTT. This gives the protein CASSGRDRTGEKLFF.